These 24 T cell receptor beta chains were all obtained from the same sample, sequenced in a study of T cells expressing NK-cell markers. TCRdb reprocessed the 5' RACE reads and stores each CDR3 protein as one record, lacking DNA. Its clone listing holds roughly 380,000 distinct CDR3 sequences. Sequencing was done on a sample of blood T cells: a sorted CD56 or NKG2C T cell subset, CD4+ or CD8+ T cells, or bulk PBMC T cells (not recorded which). Source of these receptors: a man aged 18-75 years in good health.

V gene TRBV6-1 combines with J gene TRBJ1-2. Germline CDR1 reads MNHNS; CDR2 reads SASEGT. The length of the CDR3 is 15 residues. This chain's CDR3 is CASSEATAFLYGYTF.

The rearrangement joins TRBV9 to TRBJ2-3; the D call from TCRdb, TRBD2, cannot be confirmed without DNA. Germline V CDR1 and CDR2: SGDLS, YYNGEE. The CDR3 length is 15 residues. Here the CDR3 reads CASSPAGRGTDTQYF.

V and J are TRBV5-1 and TRBJ1-4; with no DNA, the TCRdb D assignment of TRBD1 cannot be verified. Germline lookup yields CDR1 SGHRS and CDR2 YFSETQ. The CDR3 covers 15 residues. CDR3 protein: CASSLSDRVAEKLFF.

The chain recombines TRBV28 with TRBJ1-2; TCRdb designates TRBD1, a call that cannot be tested without DNA. The CDR3 contains 13 residues. Germline values: CDR1 MDHEN, CDR2 SYDVKM. CDR3 residues: CASSFPQGDGYTF.

The chain carries TRBV6-6 and TRBJ1-2; TCRdb indicates TRBD1, and absent DNA this call remains unverified. Germline assignment: CDR1 MNHNY and CDR2 SVGAGI (reference sequence). The CDR3 covers 13 residues. CDR3 amino acids: CASSAQGSGGYTF.

The chain uses TRBV4-2 and TRBJ2-5; checking the TCRdb D call of TRBD1 is not possible without DNA. CDR1 is LGHNA and CDR2 is YNFKEQ in the germline V gene. The CDR3 runs to 18 residues. This CDR3 reads CASSHVAGGGDGQETQYF.

V and J are TRBV20-1 and TRBJ1-2. The CDR3 extends over 16 amino acids. CDR1 is DFQATT, CDR2 SNEGSKA, per germline (reference sequence). The CDR3 sequence: CSAPYPAGTGLYGYTF.

The chain recombines TRBV20-1 with TRBJ1-5. This CDR3 is built from 13 residues. Germline CDR1 and CDR2: DFQATT and SNEGSKA (reference sequence). CDR3 loop: CSARDGYAQPQHF.

The chain's CDR3 is CASSPTRTGFQETQYF. The genes are TRBV28 and TRBJ2-5; no DNA is available, so the TRBD1 call from TCRdb remains unchecked. Per the germline V gene, CDR1 is MDHEN and CDR2 is SYDVKM. The CDR3 runs to 16 residues. Together with reference TRBV28 and TRBJ2-5, the CDR3 gives the full variable domain: DVKVTQSSRYLVKRTGEKVFLECVQDMDHENMFWYRQDPGLGLRLIYFSYDVKMKEKGDIPEGYSVSREKKERFSLILESASTNQTSMYLCASSPTRTGFQETQYFGPGTRLLVL.

The V gene is TRBV15, the J gene TRBJ2-5. Looked up from germline, CDR1 is LNHNV and CDR2 is YYDKDF (reference sequence). The CDR3 runs 13 residues. The CDR3: CATSLNMGETQYF.

The chain employs TRBV6-1 and TRBJ1-2. The germline CDR1 and CDR2 sequences are MNHNS and SASEGT. The CDR3 covers 14 residues. The CDR3 sequence is CASSEGLGFYGYTF.

This rearrangement joins TRBV3-1 to TRBJ2-3. There are 15 residues in the CDR3. Germline V gene sequence: CDR1 LGHDT, CDR2 YNNKEL (reference sequence). CDR3: CASSQDQGSTDTQYF.

The V call is TRBV12-3 or TRBV12-4, the J call TRBJ1-4. The CDR3 covers 15 residues. CDR3 amino acids: CASRRRTAFNEKLFF.

The V and J genes are TRBV19 and TRBJ2-4; TCRdb indicates TRBD2, and absent DNA this call remains unverified. CDR3 length: 18 residues. CDR1 is LNHDA and CDR2 is SQIVND in the germline V gene (reference sequence). CDR3 loop: CASSMGLVTSNVKNIQYF.

The J gene is TRBJ2-5, the V gene TRBV20-1; the D call of TRBD1 rests on TCRdb alone, since no DNA is present to check it. CDR1 and CDR2 from the germline V gene are DFQATT and SNEGSKA (reference sequence). The CDR3 runs to 14 residues. CDR3 sequence: CSARIDSGAKTQYF.

The chain combines TRBV2 with TRBJ2-3; the TCRdb D gene call, TRBD1, has no DNA to confirm it. This CDR3 region has 16 residues. Germline V gives CDR1 SNHLY, CDR2 FYNNEI. This chain's CDR3 is CASTHPGRTSTDTQYF. The full variable domain, completed using reference TRBV2 and TRBJ2-3, is EPEVTQTPSHQVTQMGQEVILRCVPISNHLYFYWYRQILGQKVEFLVSFYNNEISEKSEIFDDQFSVERPDGSNFTLKIRSTKLEDSAMYFCASTHPGRTSTDTQYFGPGTRLTVL.

The rearrangement links TRBV18 to TRBJ2-7. Germline V gives CDR1 KGHSH, CDR2 LQKENI. The length of the CDR3 is 14 residues. The CDR3 loop reads CASSLSGPFFEQYF.

The V gene is TRBV11-3, the J gene TRBJ2-1; with no DNA, the TCRdb D assignment of TRBD1 cannot be verified. This CDR3 has 15 amino acids. Germline assignment: CDR1 SGHNT and CDR2 YENEEA. The CDR3 region is CASSKGDGLTDEQFF.

The J gene is TRBJ1-3, the V gene TRBV6-1; TCRdb returns TRBD1, unconfirmable since there is no DNA. This CDR3 has 14 amino acids. Per germline, CDR1 MNHNS and CDR2 SASEGT. The CDR3 is CASQGWGSGNTIYF.

CDR3 region: CASRSTGASGANVLTF. The chain recombines TRBV7-8 with TRBJ2-6; TCRdb reports TRBD1, a call that lacks DNA to check it against. Germline values: CDR1 SGHVS, CDR2 FQNEAQ. The CDR3 is 16 amino acids.

The CDR3 reads CASGRLAGILETQYF. The genes are TRBV3-1 and TRBJ2-5; the TCRdb call, TRBD2, lacks DNA for checking. The CDR3 is made up of 15 amino acids. The germline CDR1 and CDR2 sequences are LGHDT and YNNKEL (reference sequence).

The V call is TRBV12-3 or TRBV12-4, the J call TRBJ2-2; TCRdb's assignment of TRBD2 cannot be checked, as there is no DNA. This CDR3 has 15 amino acids. The CDR3 reads CASRTSGANTGELFF.

The gene calls are TRBV6-1 and TRBJ1-4. The CDR3 totals 13 residues. Germline loops: CDR1 MNHNS, CDR2 SASEGT. The CDR3 here is CASSAGGREKLFF.

The genes are TRBV2 and TRBJ2-4; lacking DNA, the TRBD1 call made by TCRdb goes unchecked. CDR3 length: 15 residues. The germline gives CDR1 SNHLY, CDR2 FYNNEI. This chain's CDR3 is CASSEAPASVDIQYF.